This T cell receptor beta chain was sequenced in a study of T cell changes during pregnancy in multiple sclerosis. Using immunoSEQ multiplex PCR, the repertoire was profiled, and TCRdb retains in-frame clones only, with some absent. The data contain some 36,000 clones, roughly 93% of them singletons. Germline V gene data show CDR1 as MNHEY and CDR2 as SMNVEV (reference sequence). The V gene end was trimmed by 5 bases and the J gene end by 1 base; junction bases not matched to a gene: 8. This CDR3 has 15 residues. The TCR originated in a female donor in good health, enrolled as a control in a pregnancy study. The specimen comprised peripheral blood, sampled in the second trimester of pregnancy. The chain joins TRBV27 to TRBJ2-7, with 7 bases matching TRBD2. The CDR3, as DNA: TGTGCCAGCAGTCAGAGCGGGATAAAATCCTACGAGCAGTACTTC. Residues: CASSQSGIKSYEQYF.